This T cell receptor beta chain was captured by sequencing in a study of T cells in women clearing cervical HPV infection. Study details: Cases' blood sampling followed lesion detection by median approximately 150 days (90 to 200).

Comment on this clone: The CDR3 end falls 3 residues outside the read, so it is completed with the germline J gene.

The CDR3 has 13 amino acids. The germline gives CDR1 SGHTA, CDR2 FQGNSA. TCRdb's copy holds only in-frame clones and misses some; the assay was immunoSEQ multiplex PCR. This sample's clone table lists roughly 22,000 clones. This chain connects TRBV7-2 to TRBJ1-1; possible D gene TRBD1, 5 bases. Source material: blood buffy coat. The sequence came from a woman between 18 and 70 years old with a cervical HPV16 infection that either progressed to CIN3+ or cleared (not recorded which). The CDR3 DNA, read in part, is TGTGCCAGCAGCTTATCTTTTGAGGGGTTA. It translates to CASSLSFEGL. The CDR3, in full, reads CASSLSFEGLAFF.